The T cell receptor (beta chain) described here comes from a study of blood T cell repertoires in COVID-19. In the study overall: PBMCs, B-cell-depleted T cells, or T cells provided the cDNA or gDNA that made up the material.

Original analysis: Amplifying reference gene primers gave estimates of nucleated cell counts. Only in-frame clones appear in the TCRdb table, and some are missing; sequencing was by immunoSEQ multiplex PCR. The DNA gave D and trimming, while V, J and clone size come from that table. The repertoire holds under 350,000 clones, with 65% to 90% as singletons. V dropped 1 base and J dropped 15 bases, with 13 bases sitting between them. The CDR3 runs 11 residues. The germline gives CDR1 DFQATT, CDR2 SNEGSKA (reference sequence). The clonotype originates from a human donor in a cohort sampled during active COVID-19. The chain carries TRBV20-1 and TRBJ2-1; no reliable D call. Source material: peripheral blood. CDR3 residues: CSARGGENPFF. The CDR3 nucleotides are TGCAGTGCTAGAGGCGGCGAGAACCCGTTCTTC.